This TCR beta chain was identified in a study of blood T cell repertoires in COVID-19. Whole-study context: Nucleic acid was either cDNA or gDNA, and it came from T cells, B-cell-depleted T cells, or PBMCs.

Participant reports of clinical history set cohort assignment. Each recovered donor of Cohort 3 presented with two negative PCRs, clearance, or symptom resolution. Trimming removed 4 bases from V and 0 bases from J; junction bases left unmatched: 10. The CDR3 consists of 16 residues. CDR1 is SGHDT and CDR2 is YYEEEE in the germline V gene. The repertoire was sequenced with immunoSEQ multiplex PCR; TCRdb's copy has only in-frame clones and lacks some. This sample carries roughly 41,000 clones, roughly 86% of them seen once, and the ten largest clones take around 3.3%. V gene TRBV5-6 combines with J gene TRBJ2-7; 7 bases agree with TRBD2. Material for sequencing was PBMCs or T cells enriched from blood (not recorded which). The sequence derives from a woman in her 50s who had recovered from COVID-19. The CDR3 loop is CASSPRFGGSSYEQYF. The CDR3, as DNA: TGTGCCAGCAGCCCCCGATTCGGCGGGAGCTCCTACGAGCAGTACTTC.